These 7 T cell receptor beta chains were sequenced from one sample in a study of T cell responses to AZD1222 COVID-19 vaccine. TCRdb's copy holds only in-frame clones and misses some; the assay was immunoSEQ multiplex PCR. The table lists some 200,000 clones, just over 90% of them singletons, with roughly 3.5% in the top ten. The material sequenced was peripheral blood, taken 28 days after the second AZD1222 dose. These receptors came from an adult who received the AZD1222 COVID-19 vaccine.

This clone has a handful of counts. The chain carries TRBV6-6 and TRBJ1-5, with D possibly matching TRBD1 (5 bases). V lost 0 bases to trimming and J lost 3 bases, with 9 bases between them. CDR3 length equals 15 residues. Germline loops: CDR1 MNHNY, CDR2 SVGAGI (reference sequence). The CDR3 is CASSYSSGNNQPQHF. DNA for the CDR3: TGTGCCAGCAGTTACTCGTCAGGGAACAATCAGCCCCAGCATTTT.

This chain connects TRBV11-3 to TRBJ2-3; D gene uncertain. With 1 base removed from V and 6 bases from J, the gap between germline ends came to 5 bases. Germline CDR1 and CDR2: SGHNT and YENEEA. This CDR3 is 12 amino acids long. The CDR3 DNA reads TGTGCCAGCAGCTTAGTAGTTGATACGCAGTATTTT. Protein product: CASSLVVDTQYF.

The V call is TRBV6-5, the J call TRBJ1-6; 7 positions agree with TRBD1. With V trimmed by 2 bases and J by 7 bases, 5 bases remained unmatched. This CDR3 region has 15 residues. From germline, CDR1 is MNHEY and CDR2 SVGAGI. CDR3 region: CASSYRGQTNSPLHF. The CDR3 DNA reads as TGTGCCAGCAGTTACCGGGGACAGACCAATTCACCCCTCCACTTT.

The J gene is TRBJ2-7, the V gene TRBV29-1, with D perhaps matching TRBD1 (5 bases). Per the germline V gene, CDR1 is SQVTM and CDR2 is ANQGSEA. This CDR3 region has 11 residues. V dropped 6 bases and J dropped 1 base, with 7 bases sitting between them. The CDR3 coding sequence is TGCAGCGTCCAGGGTTCCTACGAGCAGTACTTC. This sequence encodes CSVQGSYEQYF.

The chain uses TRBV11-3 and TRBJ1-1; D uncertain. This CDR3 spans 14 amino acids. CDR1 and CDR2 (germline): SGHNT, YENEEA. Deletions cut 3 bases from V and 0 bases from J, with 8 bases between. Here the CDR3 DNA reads TGTGCCAGCAGCTTGGACCCGCTGAACACTGAAGCTTTCTTT. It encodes CASSLDPLNTEAFF. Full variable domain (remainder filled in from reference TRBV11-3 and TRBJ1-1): EAGVVQSPRYKIIEKKQPVAFWCNPISGHNTLYWYLQNLGQGPELLIRYENEEAVDDSQLPKDRFSAERLKGVDSTLKIQPAELGDSAVYLCASSLDPLNTEAFFGQGTRLTVV.

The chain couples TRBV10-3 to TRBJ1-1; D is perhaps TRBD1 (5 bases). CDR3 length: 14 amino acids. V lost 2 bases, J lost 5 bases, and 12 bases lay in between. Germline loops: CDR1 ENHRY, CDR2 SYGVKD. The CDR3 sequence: CAISEGGTVTEAFF. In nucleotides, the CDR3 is TGTGCCATCAGTGAGGGGGGTACGGTGACTGAAGCTTTCTTT.

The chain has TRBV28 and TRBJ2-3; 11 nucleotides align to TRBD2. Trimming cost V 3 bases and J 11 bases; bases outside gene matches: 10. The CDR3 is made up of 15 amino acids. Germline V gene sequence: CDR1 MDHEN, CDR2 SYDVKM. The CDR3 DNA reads TGTGCCAGCAGTTTGTCTTCTAGCGGGAGGCCTCTGCAGTATTTT. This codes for CASSLSSSGRPLQYF.